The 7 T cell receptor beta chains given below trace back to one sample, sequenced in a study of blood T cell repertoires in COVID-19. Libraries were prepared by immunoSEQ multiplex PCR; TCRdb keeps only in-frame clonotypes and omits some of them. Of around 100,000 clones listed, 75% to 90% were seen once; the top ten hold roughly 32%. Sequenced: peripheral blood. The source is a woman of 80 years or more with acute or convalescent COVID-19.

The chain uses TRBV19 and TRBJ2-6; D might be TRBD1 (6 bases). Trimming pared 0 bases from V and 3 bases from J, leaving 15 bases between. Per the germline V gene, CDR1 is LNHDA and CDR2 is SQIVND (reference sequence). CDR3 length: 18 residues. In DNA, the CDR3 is TGTGCCAGTAGTATAGATCCCCGCCAGGGGTTTGGGGCCAACGTCCTGACTTTC. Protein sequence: CASSIDPRQGFGANVLTF. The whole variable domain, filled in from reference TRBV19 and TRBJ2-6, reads DGGITQSPKYLFRKEGQNVTLSCEQNLNHDAMYWYRQDPGQGLRLIYYSQIVNDFQKGDIAEGYSVSREKKESFPLTVTSAQKNPTAFYLCASSIDPRQGFGANVLTFGAGSRLTVL.

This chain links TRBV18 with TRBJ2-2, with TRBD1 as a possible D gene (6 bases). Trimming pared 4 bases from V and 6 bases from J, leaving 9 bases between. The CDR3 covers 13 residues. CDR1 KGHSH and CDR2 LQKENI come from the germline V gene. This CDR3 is CASSLDRPGELFF. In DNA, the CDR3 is TGTGCCAGCTCACTGGACAGACCCGGGGAGCTGTTTTTT.

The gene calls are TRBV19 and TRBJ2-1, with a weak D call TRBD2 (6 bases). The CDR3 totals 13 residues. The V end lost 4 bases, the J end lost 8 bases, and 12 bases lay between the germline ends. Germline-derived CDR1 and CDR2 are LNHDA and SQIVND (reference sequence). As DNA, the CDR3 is TGTGCCAGTAGTACCCCGGCGGGACATGAGCAGTTCTTC. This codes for CASSTPAGHEQFF.

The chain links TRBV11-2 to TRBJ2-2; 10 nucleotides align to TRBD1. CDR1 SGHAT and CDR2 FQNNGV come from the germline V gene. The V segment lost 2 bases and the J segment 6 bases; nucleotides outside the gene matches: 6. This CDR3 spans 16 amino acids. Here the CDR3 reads CASSLTGTGESGELFF. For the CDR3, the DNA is TGTGCCAGCAGCTTAACCGGGACAGGGGAATCCGGGGAGCTGTTTTTT.

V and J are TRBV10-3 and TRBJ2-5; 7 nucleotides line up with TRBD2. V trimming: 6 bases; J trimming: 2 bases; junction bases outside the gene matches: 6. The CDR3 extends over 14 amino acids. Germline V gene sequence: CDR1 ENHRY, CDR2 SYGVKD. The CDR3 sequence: CAISSGVLQETQYF. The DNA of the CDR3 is TGTGCCATCAGCAGCGGGGTTCTACAAGAGACCCAGTACTTC.

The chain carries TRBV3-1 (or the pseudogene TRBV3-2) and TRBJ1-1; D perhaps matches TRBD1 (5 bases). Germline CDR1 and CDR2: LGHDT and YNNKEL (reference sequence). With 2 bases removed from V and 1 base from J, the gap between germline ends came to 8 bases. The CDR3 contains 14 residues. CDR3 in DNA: TGTGCCAGCAGCCAACAGGGATGGAACACTGAAGCTTTCTTT. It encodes CASSQQGWNTEAFF.

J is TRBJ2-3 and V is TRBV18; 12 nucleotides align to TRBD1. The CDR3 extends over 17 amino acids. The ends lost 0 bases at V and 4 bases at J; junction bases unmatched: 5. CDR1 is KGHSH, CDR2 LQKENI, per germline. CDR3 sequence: CASSPPVGTGGADTQYF. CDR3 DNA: TGTGCCAGCTCACCACCGGTCGGGACAGGGGGCGCAGATACGCAGTATTTT. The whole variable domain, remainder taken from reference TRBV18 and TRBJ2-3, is NAGVMQNPRHLVRRRGQEARLRCSPMKGHSHVYWYRQLPEEGLKFMVYLQKENIIDESGMPKERFSAEFPKEGPSILRIQQVVRGDSAAYFCASSPPVGTGGADTQYFGPGTRLTVL.